These T cell receptor beta chains were read from a single sample in a study of OX40 agonist ivuxolimab in advanced cancers. Sequenced by immunoSEQ multiplex PCR; TCRdb stores in-frame clones only, minus some. In the table there are around 65,000 clones, 90% to 95% of which are singletons. Sequencing was performed on CD4+ or CD8+ T cells sorted from blood, taken in a trial of the OX40 agonist ivuxolimab. All receptors derive from an adult with an advanced solid tumor such as melanoma, head and neck, liver or kidney cancer. The CDR3 runs from the conserved cysteine through the conserved F or W. A D gene is named only where the DNA matches it firmly. A clone size is listed for some rows: how often the clone was seen (once, few, many), or a class if it is expanded.

V gene	J gene	D gene	clone size	CDR3 DNA	CDR3 protein
TRBV27	TRBJ2-1	TRBD2	.	TGTGCCAGCAGTTTAGCGGGGGGCCCAAACAATGAGCAGTTCTTC	CASSLAGGPNNEQFF
TRBV28	TRBJ2-7	.	.	TGTGCCAGCAGCCCCCGGGGGACAGCGCCCTACGAGCAGTACTTC	CASSPRGTAPYEQYF
TRBV7-9	TRBJ1-6	TRBD1	.	TGTGCCAGCAGCTTAGATGCCTGGACAGGGGGCCTTAATTCACCCCTCCACTTT	CASSLDAWTGGLNSPLHF
TRBV28	TRBJ1-1	.	.	TGTGCCAGCAGGGGTCGGCTGAACACTGAAGCTTTCTTT	CASRGRLNTEAFF
TRBV6-4	TRBJ2-3	TRBD2	.	TGTGCCAGCAGAGCGGGGGTAGCAGATACGCAGTATTTT	CASRAGVADTQYF
TRBV19	TRBJ1-3	.	once	TGTGCCAGTAGCCCAGGCTTTGGAAACACCATATATTTT	CASSPGFGNTIYF
TRBV9	TRBJ1-2	TRBD1	.	TGTGCCAGCAGCGCAGGGGACAGAGACCCAAAGGGCTACACCTTC	CASSAGDRDPKGYTF
TRBV4-1	TRBJ2-1	.	.	TGCGCCAGCAGCCAAGATGTAGCAATAGAGCAGTTCTTC	CASSQDVAIEQFF
TRBV7-9	TRBJ1-1	.	.	TGTGCCAGCAGCTTACGAGTACTGAACACTGAAGCTTTCTTT	CASSLRVLNTEAFF
TRBV4-2	TRBJ1-1	TRBD1	.	TGTGCCAGCGACGGGACAGGGCGCACTGAAGCTTTCTTT	CASDGTGRTEAFF
TRBV5-8	TRBJ2-5	.	.	TGTGCCAGCAGCTTGGTGGAGGAGGTAGAGACCCAGTACTTC	CASSLVEEVETQYF
TRBV7-9	TRBJ2-3	.	few	TGTGCCAGCAGCTTAATCCCCAGCACAGATACGCAGTATTTT	CASSLIPSTDTQYF
TRBV10-2	TRBJ1-2	.	.	TGCGCCAGCAGGGCCCGGGACGATAACTATGGCTACACCTTC	CASRARDDNYGYTF
TRBV28	TRBJ1-4	TRBD1	.	TGTGCCAGCAGTACCGCCCGGACAGGGGGAGTACGGCTGTTTTTT	CASSTARTGGVRLFF
TRBV5-6	TRBJ2-1	.	.	TGTGCCAGCAGCTTCGGCTATGAGCAGTTCTTC	CASSFGYEQFF
TRBV10-3	TRBJ2-7	.	.	TGTGCCATCAGTGAGGGGCCGGGGAGCTCCTACGAGCAGTACTTC	CAISEGPGSSYEQYF
TRBV6-5	TRBJ1-1	.	.	TGTGCCAGCAGTCAATCCCCGTCGGTTGAAGCTTTCTTT	CASSQSPSVEAFF
TRBV6-5	TRBJ1-1	.	.	TGTGCCAGCAGCCCTTATCCGAACACTGAAGCTTTCTTT	CASSPYPNTEAFF
TRBV4-2	TRBJ2-7	.	.	TGTGCCAGCAGCCAAGAGGGAGATAGCATCTACGAGCAGTACTTC	CASSQEGDSIYEQYF
TRBV2	TRBJ1-3	TRBD1	.	TGTGCCAGCAGTGCCGGGACAGCTGGAAACACCATATATTTT	CASSAGTAGNTIYF
TRBV7-2	TRBJ2-1	TRBD2	.	TGTGCCAGCAGCTTAGGAGTAGCGGGGATGGTTCGCAATGAGCAGTTCTTC	CASSLGVAGMVRNEQFF
TRBV13	TRBJ1-5	TRBD1	.	TGTGCCAGCAGCATCACGACAGGGCCAATGGGTCAGGGCAATCAGCCCCAGCATTTT	CASSITTGPMGQGNQPQHF
TRBV18	TRBJ1-5	.	.	TGTGCCAGCTCACCACTGGGGGATCAGCCCCAGCATTTT	CASSPLGDQPQHF
TRBV27	TRBJ2-7	TRBD1	.	TGTGCCAGCAGTTGGGACAGGACCTACGAGCAGTACTTC	CASSWDRTYEQYF
TRBV7-9	TRBJ2-2	.	.	TGTGCCAGCAGCCTGAGTAGTGTCACCGGGGAGCTGTTTTTT	CASSLSSVTGELFF
TRBV11-3	TRBJ1-3	.	.	TGTGCCAGCAGCCCCAACCCGGACGGAAACACCATATATTTT	CASSPNPDGNTIYF
TRBV4-1	TRBJ2-2	.	.	TGCGCCAGCAACGGAATTGGGGGGACGGGCGGGGAGCTGTTTTTT	CASNGIGGTGGELFF
TRBV15	TRBJ2-1	.	.	TGTGCCACCAGCCCAAGCCGGGGGCGAGAGCAGTTCTTC	CATSPSRGREQFF
TRBV7-9	TRBJ1-1	.	.	TGTGCCAGCAGCTTAGTAACAGGGAATCCTGAAGCTTTCTTT	CASSLVTGNPEAFF
TRBV7-2	TRBJ1-1	.	.	TGTGCCAGCAGCTTCTGGACAGACACTGAAGCTTTCTTT	CASSFWTDTEAFF
TRBV10-1	TRBJ2-1	TRBD2	.	TGCGCCAGCAGTGAGTCTGTGGGCGGGGGGCACAATGAGCAGTTCTTC	CASSESVGGGHNEQFF
TRBV28	TRBJ2-7	TRBD1	.	TGTGCCAGCAGTTGGGGGACAGGCGGTGGGGTCCTTTACGAGCAGTACTTC	CASSWGTGGGVLYEQYF
TRBV11-2	TRBJ1-6	.	.	TGTGCCAGCAGCTCCACTGCGGAGGTAAATTCACCCCTCCACTTT	CASSSTAEVNSPLHF
TRBV27	TRBJ1-3	.	.	TGTGCCAGCAGTTTGGTCGAGAAGCGAAACACCATATATTTT	CASSLVEKRNTIYF
TRBV7-8	TRBJ2-7	.	.	TGTGCCAGCAGCTTGGGCGGGACCGAGCAGTACTTC	CASSLGGTEQYF
TRBV10-3	TRBJ1-1	.	.	TGTGCCATCAGTGGGGGGGGGCTTACTGAAGCTTTCTTT	CAISGGGLTEAFF
TRBV29-1	TRBJ2-1	TRBD2	.	TGCAGCGTAGTAACAGTAGCGGGGGGGCTTGGGAATGAGCAGTTCTTC	CSVVTVAGGLGNEQFF
TRBV6-1	TRBJ1-1	.	few	TGTGCCAGCAGTGTGGTGACGGAAGACACTGAAGCTTTCTTT	CASSVVTEDTEAFF
TRBV6-6	TRBJ1-3	.	.	TGTGCCAGCAGTTACGGGGGGGCTGGAAACACCATATATTTT	CASSYGGAGNTIYF
TRBV6-1	TRBJ1-5	TRBD1	.	TGTGCCGGGGGGACAGTTTATAGCAATCAGCCCCAGCATTTT	CAGGTVYSNQPQHF
TRBV19	TRBJ2-7	.	.	TGTGCCAGTAGTACAGGACCCCTTGGTTTGATGGACTTC	CASSTGPLGLMDF
TRBV5-4	TRBJ1-1	.	.	TGTGCCAGCAGCTTGGAGGCAGGGGCGTTGGAAGCTTTCTTT	CASSLEAGALEAFF
TRBV5-1	TRBJ2-1	TRBD2	.	TGCGCCAGCAGGCCTCGGGGGGGCTCCTACAATGAGCAGTTCTTC	CASRPRGGSYNEQFF
TRBV27	TRBJ1-6	.	.	TGTGCCAGCAGCATTACATACGACAGCTCCTATAATTCACCCCTCCACTTT	CASSITYDSSYNSPLHF
TRBV29-1	TRBJ2-1	TRBD1	.	TGCAGCGTTGAAATGGACAGGGGCTACAATGAGCAGTTCTTC	CSVEMDRGYNEQFF
TRBV25-1	TRBJ2-3	TRBD2	.	TGTGCCAGCGGTTATTCCGGGACTAGCGCAGATACGCAGTATTTT	CASGYSGTSADTQYF
TRBV29-1	TRBJ1-1	.	.	TGCAGCGCCGAAGGGGCGGGGGCGAGGACTGAAGCTTTCTTT	CSAEGAGARTEAFF
TRBV27	TRBJ1-2	.	.	TGTGCCAGCAGCCCCACGGGGAACTATGGCTACACCTTC	CASSPTGNYGYTF
TRBV29-1	TRBJ1-2	.	.	TGCAGCGTTGATGTATCTGGGGCAGATGGCTACACCTTC	CSVDVSGADGYTF
TRBV28	TRBJ2-3	.	.	TGTGCCAGCAGTTTAACAGATACGCAGTATTTT	CASSLTDTQYF
TRBV13	TRBJ1-2	.	.	TGTGCCAGCAGCCACGACAGTGACTACACCTTC	CASSHDSDYTF
TRBV27	TRBJ1-5	TRBD1	.	TGTGCCAGCAGTCCCCTACAGGGGGACCAGCCCCAGCATTTT	CASSPLQGDQPQHF
TRBV28	TRBJ2-7	TRBD2	.	TGTGCCAGCAGCAAGGGACTACAACTCGAGCAGTACTTC	CASSKGLQLEQYF
TRBV10-2	TRBJ2-4	.	.	TGCGCCAGCAGTGAGTCGGGGCAGTTTAACATTCAGTACTTC	CASSESGQFNIQYF
TRBV9	TRBJ1-5	TRBD1	.	TGTGCCAGCAGCCCCGGGACAGGGGATCAGCCCCAGCATTTT	CASSPGTGDQPQHF
TRBV13	TRBJ1-2	.	.	TGTGCCAGCAGCTTAGGCAGCCTTAACTATGGCTACACCTTC	CASSLGSLNYGYTF